This entry lists 3 T cell receptor beta chains sequenced from one sample in a study of identical twins. MiXCR, applied by TCRdb to the 5' RACE reads, yields one record per CDR3 protein. This sample carries about 660,000 distinct CDR3 sequences, over 8.5% of them seen once, and the ten largest clones take 0.75% to 1%. These data were also filed under a second study, of yellow fever vaccine responses in identical twins.

Material for sequencing was PBMCs. Receptors were obtained from a woman between 18 and 29 years old in good health.

This clonotype has a single count. The rearrangement joins TRBV18 to TRBJ2-7; TRBD2 might be the D (6 bases). V dropped 6 bases and J dropped 3 bases, with 15 bases sitting between them. The CDR3 runs 14 residues. CDR1 and CDR2 from the germline V gene are KGHSH and LQKENI. The CDR3 protein is CASSAGRDGYEQYF. The DNA of the CDR3 is TGTGCCAGCTCGGCCGGGAGAGACGGCTACGAGCAGTACTTC.

At least ten counts were recorded for this clonotype. The CDR3 DNA is TGTGCCAGCAGGCCACCGGGACAACTGAACACTGAAGCTTTCTTT. Its protein is CASRPPGQLNTEAFF. This chain joins TRBV28 and TRBJ1-1; D is possibly TRBD1 (6 bases). Germline loops: CDR1 MDHEN, CDR2 SYDVKM. Trimming took off 6 bases at V and 0 bases at J, with 14 bases between the two ends. The CDR3 has 15 residues.

The chain links TRBV6-5 to TRBJ2-6, with a possible D match to TRBD2 (5 bases). V gave up 4 bases and J gave up 2 bases, with 15 bases separating them. The CDR3 has 17 amino acids. The V gene's germline CDR1 is MNHEY and CDR2 SVGAGI. This CDR3 is CASSSGGRRAGANVLTF. The CDR3 DNA reads as TGTGCCAGCAGTTCTGGAGGCCGCCGGGCTGGGGCCAACGTCCTGACTTTC.